This T cell receptor beta chain comes out of a study of cytomegalovirus exposure and HLA in healthy donors. Across the whole study: About 85 million unique TCR sequences came from HLA-typed donors in an early release.

For this clone: Other DNA sequences in this sample translate to the same CDR3.

The germline gives CDR1 SGHDN, CDR2 FVKESK. This CDR3 is 15 amino acids long. Trimming cost V 0 bases and J 0 bases, with 9 bases left between them. It was with 60 Vbeta and 13 Jbeta primers that the PCR ran. Sequencing was performed with immunoSEQ multiplex PCR; in TCRdb, only in-frame clones are kept and a portion is missing. This sample has 130,000 or so clones, with over 60% found just once. This TCR came from a male donor in good health and CMV-seropositive. Specimen: PBMCs. The chain combines TRBV14 with TRBJ2-7; D may be TRBD1 (6 bases). The CDR3 DNA is TGTGCCAGCAGCCAAGAGACAGGCAGCTCCTACGAGCAGTACTTC. Amino acid sequence: CASSQETGSSYEQYF.